The present T cell receptor beta chain was sequenced within a study of T cell responses to AZD1222 COVID-19 vaccine. Per germline, CDR1 MDHEN and CDR2 SYDVKM. CDR3 length: 14 amino acids. The V end lost 6 bases, the J end lost 6 bases, and 17 bases lay between the germline ends. Assay used: immunoSEQ multiplex PCR; TCRdb lists only in-frame clones, some missing. The sample holds 95,000 to 130,000 clones, roughly 88% seen once. The TCR comes from an adult in good health. Sequencing was performed on peripheral blood, taken on day 0 of MenACWY control vaccination. V and J are TRBV28 and TRBJ1-1, with D tentatively TRBD1 (6 bases). The CDR3 region has the DNA TGTGCCAGCAGCTACCAGGGGCGGGGGCCTGAAGCTTTCTTT. Its protein is CASSYQGRGPEAFF.